A selection of T cell receptor beta chains follows, all from one sample in a study of shared clonotypes between healthy human individuals. The data were produced by immunoSEQ multiplex PCR, yet TCRdb's version contains in-frame clones alone and is incomplete. The sample holds about 120,000 clones, around two thirds seen once. The sample taken for sequencing was memory CD8+ T cells sorted from blood. These receptors all stem from a woman younger than 45 in good health. Each CDR3 is given with its conserved first and last residue. A D gene is named only where the DNA matches it firmly. Not all rows give a size; the values are once, few, many and, for expanded clones, a class.

size,D,V,J,CDR3,DNA
NA,TRBD1,TRBV19,TRBJ2-3,CASWDREADTQYF,TGTGCCAGCTGGGACAGGGAAGCAGATACGCAGTATTTT
many,TRBD2,TRBV27,TRBJ2-7,CASSPREGMGEQYF,TGTGCCAGCAGTCCGAGGGAGGGTATGGGGGAGCAGTACTTC
NA,TRBD2,TRBV4-2,TRBJ2-7,CASSQWGGLAGSYEQYF,TGTGCCAGCAGCCAATGGGGCGGACTAGCGGGATCCTACGAGCAGTACTTC
NA,NA,TRBV11-2,TRBJ1-1,CASSLTERTEAFF,TGTGCCAGCAGCTTGACAGAGCGGACTGAAGCTTTCTTT
NA,TRBD1,TRBV5-1,TRBJ2-3,CASATTGGRTDTQYF,TGCGCCAGCGCCACCACAGGGGGCAGAACAGATACGCAGTATTTT
NA,NA,TRBV29-1,TRBJ2-2,CSVKWATGELFF,TGCAGCGTTAAGTGGGCCACCGGGGAGCTGTTTTTT
NA,NA,TRBV6-4,TRBJ2-1,CASSEGVSTDEQFF,TGTGCCAGCAGTGAGGGGGTTTCGACCGATGAGCAGTTCTTC
NA,NA,TRBV30,TRBJ1-1,CAWSFHRISGAFF,TGTGCCTGGAGTTTCCACAGAATTTCTGGAGCTTTCTTT
NA,NA,TRBV15,TRBJ1-5,CATSRVDQPQHF,TGTGCCACCAGCAGAGTGGATCAGCCCCAGCATTTT
many,NA,TRBV7-9,TRBJ2-7,CASSETAGVRAYEQYF,TGTGCCAGCAGCGAAACCGCAGGGGTTAGGGCCTACGAGCAGTACTTC
NA,NA,TRBV6-5,TRBJ1-2,CASSYLDGYSNYGYTF,TGTGCCAGCAGTTACTTGGACGGATACTCTAACTATGGCTACACCTTC
few,NA,TRBV18,TRBJ2-3,CASSPGPTDTQYF,TGTGCCAGCTCACCAGGACCCACAGATACGCAGTATTTT
few,NA,TRBV27,TRBJ2-6,CASAGSGANVLTF,TGTGCCAGCGCTGGCTCTGGGGCCAACGTCCTGACTTTC
NA,NA,TRBV28,TRBJ2-3,CASWGDSTDTQYF,TGTGCCAGCTGGGGGGACTCGACAGATACGCAGTATTTT
NA,NA,TRBV7-2,TRBJ2-3,CASSLRAVAASTDTQYF,TGTGCCAGCAGCTTAAGGGCGGTAGCGGCTAGCACAGATACGCAGTATTTT
NA,TRBD1,TRBV27,TRBJ2-5,CASSGQGAETQYF,TGTGCCAGCAGTGGACAGGGGGCGGAGACCCAGTACTTC
few,NA,TRBV5-1,TRBJ1-1,CASSLGDGTEAFF,TGCGCCAGCAGCTTGGGCGATGGCACTGAAGCTTTCTTT
NA,NA,TRBV28,TRBJ2-5,CASSTPMWGAGVETQYF,TGTGCCAGCAGTACCCCGATGTGGGGCGCCGGGGTTGAGACCCAGTACTTC
few,NA,TRBV20-1,TRBJ2-7,CSALYLYEQYF,TGCAGTGCCCTATACCTCTACGAGCAGTACTTC
NA,NA,TRBV2,TRBJ1-1,CASSEQGRVNTEAFF,TGTGCCAGCAGTGAGCAGGGGCGGGTTAACACTGAAGCTTTCTTT
NA,NA,TRBV28,TRBJ2-7,CASSWDRRRGDFHEQYF,TGTGCCAGCAGTTGGGACAGGCGCCGGGGGGACTTCCACGAGCAGTACTTC
NA,TRBD2,TRBV28,TRBJ2-1,CASSLWVSGINEQFF,TGTGCCAGCAGTTTATGGGTTAGCGGGATCAATGAGCAGTTCTTC
few,NA,TRBV7-8,TRBJ1-5,CASSGGGKLSNQPQHF,TGTGCCAGCAGCGGAGGGGGGAAACTGAGCAATCAGCCCCAGCATTTT
many,NA,TRBV28,TRBJ2-6,CASSPGGPSGANVLTF,TGTGCCAGCAGTCCCGGAGGGCCCTCTGGGGCCAACGTCCTGACTTTC
few,NA,TRBV25-1,TRBJ2-7,CATGTPSSYEQYF,TGTGCCACCGGGACACCGAGCTCCTACGAGCAGTACTTC